The T cell receptor (beta chain) under discussion was sequenced for a study of blood T cell repertoires in COVID-19. Clones were read by immunoSEQ multiplex PCR, and TCRdb kept only the in-frame ones, dropping some. The data contain over 75,000 clones, roughly four fifths of them singletons. Germline CDR1 reads SGHRS; CDR2 reads YFSETQ. This CDR3 has 14 amino acids. The V segment lost 0 bases and the J segment 7 bases; nucleotides outside the gene matches: 1. The TCR originated in a man between 65 and 80 years old with acute or convalescent COVID-19. The rearrangement joins TRBV5-1 to TRBJ1-6; 7 bases match TRBD1. The source material was peripheral blood. The CDR3 nucleotides read TGCGCCAGCAGCTTGGAGGGACAGAATTCACCCCTCCACTTT. Protein: CASSLEGQNSPLHF.